One and the same sample provided the 26 T cell receptor beta chains below, sequenced in a study of blood T cell repertoires in COVID-19. Assay: immunoSEQ multiplex PCR; the TCRdb copy retains only in-frame clones and omits some. The sample consists of about 230,000 clones, approximately 90% of them appearing once. What was sequenced was peripheral blood. These receptors all stem from a man aged 30-40 years with COVID-19, enrolled during active disease.

V usage is TRBV7-9 and J usage is TRBJ1-3; D uncertain. This CDR3 is built from 15 residues. Looked up from germline, CDR1 is SEHNR and CDR2 is FQNEAQ (reference sequence). The V and J ends lost 5 bases and 2 bases respectively, with 13 bases between them. The CDR3 region has the DNA TGTGCCAGCAGCCCTAGCGGGGTTCCTGGAAACACCATATATTTT. Translating it yields CASSPSGVPGNTIYF. Filled out from reference TRBV7-9 and TRBJ1-3, the complete variable domain reads DTGVSQNPRHKITKRGQNVTFRCDPISEHNRLYWYRQTLGQGPEFLTYFQNEAQLEKSRLLSDRFSAERPKGSFSTLEIQRTEQGDSAMYLCASSPSGVPGNTIYFGEGSWLTVV.

This clone was found a few times. V usage is TRBV19 and J usage is TRBJ1-5; D gene uncertain. Germline V lookup: CDR1 LNHDA, CDR2 SQIVND (reference sequence). Trimming pared 6 bases from V and 2 bases from J, leaving 17 bases between. The CDR3 spans 16 residues. The CDR3 loop is CASRIGSLIRNQPQHF. The CDR3 DNA follows: TGTGCCAGTAGGATCGGTTCTTTGATTCGCAATCAGCCCCAGCATTTT.

The chain uses TRBV4-2 and TRBJ2-1; 10 bases match TRBD1. Germline loops: CDR1 LGHNA, CDR2 YNFKEQ. CDR3 size: 14 residues. J lost 12 bases, V lost 1 base, and 6 bases had no gene match. CDR3 in amino acids: CASSQGDRGLGQFF. In DNA, the CDR3 is TGTGCCAGCAGCCAAGGGGACAGGGGACTGGGGCAGTTCTTC.

The rearrangement uses TRBV28 and TRBJ1-4; tentative D call: TRBD1 (5 bases). Germline V CDR1 and CDR2: MDHEN, SYDVKM. V was shortened by 2 bases and J by 8 bases, with 9 bases between the two germline ends. This CDR3 contains 13 residues. Here the CDR3 DNA reads TGTGCCAGCAGTTTAGGGGCAGGGGAAAAACTGTTTTTT. Its translation: CASSLGAGEKLFF.

The CDR3 loop is CASSQRTRGYTEAFF. The CDR3 region has the DNA TGTGCCAGCAGCCAGAGGACCCGAGGGTACACTGAAGCTTTCTTT. The chain employs TRBV7-8 and TRBJ1-1; D gene unclear. This CDR3 region has 15 residues. Between the trimmed V and J ends, which lost 5 bases and 3 bases, there was a span of 16 bases. Germline V gene lookup returns CDR1 SGHVS and CDR2 FQNEAQ.

The chain recombines TRBV4-2 with TRBJ2-3, with D perhaps TRBD2 (6 bases). The germline V gene encodes CDR1 LGHNA and CDR2 YNFKEQ. V shed 0 bases and J shed 2 bases, with 9 bases lying between them. The CDR3 length is 15 residues. The CDR3 DNA sequence: TGTGCCAGCAGCCAAGATCGGAGGGTCACAGATACGCAGTATTTT. Protein sequence: CASSQDRRVTDTQYF.

This clone was recorded once. V gene TRBV3-1 (or the pseudogene TRBV3-2) combines with J gene TRBJ2-7; 10 bases map to TRBD2. The CDR3 extends over 16 amino acids. V lost 2 bases, J lost 1 base, and 5 bases stayed unmatched. From germline, CDR1 is LGHDT and CDR2 YNNKEL (reference sequence). The CDR3 DNA reads as TGTGCCAGCAGCCAACCGACTAGCGGGCCTTCCTACGAGCAGTACTTC. Protein: CASSQPTSGPSYEQYF.

DNA of the CDR3: TGTGCCAGTAGTATTCAACAGGGGGCATATGAGCAGTTCTTC. This gives the protein CASSIQQGAYEQFF. V and J are TRBV19 and TRBJ2-1, with TRBD1 matching 9 bases. This CDR3 comprises 14 residues. Germline CDR1 and CDR2: LNHDA and SQIVND (reference sequence). The V segment lost 3 bases and the J segment 8 bases; nucleotides outside the gene matches: 5.

The chain carries TRBV20-1 and TRBJ1-1, with 9 bases matching TRBD1. The germline CDR1 and CDR2 sequences are DFQATT and SNEGSKA (reference sequence). With 3 bases clipped from V and 3 bases from J, the junction kept 11 bases outside the gene matches. CDR3 size: 16 residues. The CDR3 loop reads CSASPTGGLSYTEAFF. CDR3 coding DNA: TGCAGTGCTAGTCCGACAGGGGGATTGTCTTACACTGAAGCTTTCTTT.

The V gene is TRBV4-1, the J gene TRBJ2-7, with 7 bases identical to TRBD1. V shed 4 bases, J shed 2 bases, and the junction held 8 bases outside the gene matches. Germline values: CDR1 MGHRA, CDR2 YSYEKL. CDR3 length: 15 residues. Here the CDR3 DNA reads TGCGCCAGCAGCCTTGAAAGGACAGGTACCTACGAGCAGTACTTC. It translates to CASSLERTGTYEQYF.

In its sample, this clone was seen a few times. This chain uses TRBV6-5 with TRBJ2-7, with 7 bases lining up with TRBD2. The germline V gene has CDR1 MNHEY and CDR2 SVGAGI. Losses at the gene ends were 2 bases for V and 7 bases for J; bases not matched to a gene: 8. The CDR3 contains 14 residues. CDR3 nucleotide sequence: TGTGCCAGCAGTTACCGACTAGCCCTCTGGGAGCAGTACTTC. This gives the protein CASSYRLALWEQYF.

This clone was seen a handful of times. The CDR3 DNA sequence: TGTGCCAGCAGCCCCTCGGTGGACAGGGAGCAGTTCTTC. It is translated as CASSPSVDREQFF. This chain connects TRBV7-2 to TRBJ2-1; 7 nucleotides align to TRBD1. The CDR3 length is 13 residues. Per the germline V gene, CDR1 is SGHTA and CDR2 is FQGNSA. Unmatched junction bases numbered 8, after V lost 5 bases and J lost 10 bases.

The chain is built from TRBV18 and TRBJ2-2; 11 positions match TRBD2. CDR1 KGHSH and CDR2 LQKENI come from the germline V gene. The CDR3 has 19 residues. After removal of 0 bases from V and 4 bases from J, the junction contained 10 bases not matched to a gene. Written as DNA, the CDR3 is TGTGCCAGCTCACCACCCCATAGCGGGGGGGCCCCCGCCACCGGGGAGCTGTTTTTT. As protein: CASSPPHSGGAPATGELFF.

The V and J genes are TRBV19 and TRBJ2-7; 10 bases map to TRBD1. The J segment lost 3 bases and the V segment lost 5 bases, leaving 7 bases of the junction unmatched. The CDR3 sequence is 15 residues long. Germline CDR1 is LNHDA and CDR2 is SQIVND (reference sequence). The CDR3 nucleotides read TGTGCCAGTAGTGATCCGGGACAGGGGTTCTACGAGCAGTACTTC. Protein sequence: CASSDPGQGFYEQYF.

This chain links TRBV24-1 with TRBJ2-4; a possible D gene is TRBD2 (6 bases). Germline-derived CDR1 and CDR2 are KGHDR and SFDVKD. Trimming stripped 7 bases from V and 1 base from J, with 10 bases between. The length of the CDR3 is 14 residues. The CDR3, as DNA: TGTGCCACCAGCGTTGGAGGGGCCAAAAACATTCAGTACTTC. Residues: CATSVGGAKNIQYF.

The chain links TRBV27 to TRBJ1-5; 10 bases are a match to TRBD1. The V and J ends lost 0 bases and 2 bases, in that order; junction bases with no gene match: 4. The CDR3 is made up of 17 amino acids. Germline V gene lookup returns CDR1 MNHEY and CDR2 SMNVEV (reference sequence). For the CDR3, the DNA is TGTGCCAGCAGTTTATCTTTCGGGACAGGGGGCAATCAGCCCCAGCATTTT. Translating gives CASSLSFGTGGNQPQHF.

V gene TRBV4-3 combines with J gene TRBJ1-3; D gene uncertain. The CDR3 extends over 17 amino acids. In germline, CDR1 is LGHNA, CDR2 YSLEER. Trimming shortened V by 4 bases and J by 2 bases, and 18 bases separated the two germline ends. The CDR3 coding sequence is TGCGCCAGCAGCCCCGCCCTGCACAGCACCACTGGAAACACCATATATTTT. Its translation is CASSPALHSTTGNTIYF.

The CDR3 loop is CASSLRSTNEKLFF. CDR3 nucleotides: TGTGCCAGCAGTTTACGGTCAACTAATGAAAAACTGTTTTTT. The rearrangement uses TRBV28 and TRBJ1-4; D remains unclear. This CDR3 contains 14 residues. Trimming took off 2 bases at V and 0 bases at J, with 4 bases between the two ends. In germline, CDR1 is MDHEN, CDR2 SYDVKM.

V gene TRBV15 combines with J gene TRBJ2-1; 11 nucleotides line up with TRBD2. Germline trimming cut 0 bases from V and 5 bases from J; bases unmatched to any gene: 6. The CDR3 has 17 residues. Looked up from germline, CDR1 is LNHNV and CDR2 is YYDKDF (reference sequence). The CDR3 here is CATSRDRGLAEHNEQFF. CDR3 DNA: TGTGCCACCAGCAGAGACCGGGGACTAGCGGAACACAATGAGCAGTTCTTC.

CDR3 sequence: CASSSDRSHTDTQYF. As DNA, the CDR3 is TGTGCCAGCAGCTCCGACAGGTCCCACACAGATACGCAGTATTTT. V and J are TRBV7-2 and TRBJ2-3; tentatively, D is TRBD1 (6 bases). The CDR3 is 15 residues long. The germline V gene has CDR1 SGHTA and CDR2 FQGNSA. Trimming shortened V by 4 bases and J by 2 bases, and 13 bases separated the two germline ends.

This rearrangement joins TRBV6-4 to TRBJ2-1; the match to TRBD2 covers 7 bases. CDR1 is MRHNA, CDR2 SNTAGT, per germline. V gave up 3 bases and J gave up 8 bases; unmatched junction bases: 10. This CDR3 spans 15 amino acids. The CDR3 DNA sequence: TGTGCCAGCAGTGAAATGACTAGCCGAGTCGATGAGCAGTTCTTC. This translates into CASSEMTSRVDEQFF.

V usage is TRBV6-6 and J usage is TRBJ1-1, with D possibly matching TRBD1 (5 bases). V lost 4 bases and J lost 4, with 13 bases in between. CDR1 and CDR2 from the germline V gene are MNHNY and SVGAGI (reference sequence). The CDR3 has 14 residues. The CDR3 spells CASSFQGPATEAFF. The CDR3 DNA follows: TGTGCCAGCAGTTTCCAGGGTCCTGCCACTGAAGCTTTCTTT.

The V gene is TRBV28, the J gene TRBJ2-1, with 8 positions matching TRBD1. CDR3 length: 14 residues. Germline V gives CDR1 MDHEN, CDR2 SYDVKM. J gave up 6 bases and V 10 bases, and 11 bases lay outside the gene matches. CDR3 in DNA: TGTGCCATCAGCACCGGGACAGGAGTCAATGAGCAGTTCTTC. Translating it yields CAISTGTGVNEQFF.

With respect to this clone: The same CDR3 arises from other DNA sequences in this sample as well. The chain has TRBV30 and TRBJ2-7, with TRBD2 matching 10 bases. The V segment lost 3 bases and the J segment 0 bases; nucleotides outside the gene matches: 5. This CDR3 region has 15 residues. Germline CDR1 and CDR2: GTSNPN and SVGIG (reference sequence). CDR3 in amino acids: CAWSPLAGVSYEQYF. For the CDR3, the DNA is TGTGCCTGGAGCCCCCTAGCGGGAGTCTCCTACGAGCAGTACTTC.

V and J are TRBV4-1 and TRBJ2-7; 7 bases match TRBD1. With V trimmed by 1 base and J by 6 bases, 3 bases remained unmatched. Germline CDR1 MGHRA, CDR2 YSYEKL. There are 13 residues in the CDR3. The CDR3 DNA follows: TGCGCCAGCAGCCAAGTAGGGGGCTTCGAGCAGTACTTC. Its translation is CASSQVGGFEQYF.

This sequence joins TRBV6-6 and TRBJ2-7; 12 bases line up with TRBD2. The CDR3 has 14 residues. The ends lost 4 bases at V and 3 bases at J; junction bases unmatched: 1. Germline V gives CDR1 MNHNY, CDR2 SVGAGI (reference sequence). The CDR3 sequence is CASSLTSGSYEQYF. As DNA, the CDR3 is TGTGCCAGCAGTTTGACTAGCGGGAGCTACGAGCAGTACTTC.